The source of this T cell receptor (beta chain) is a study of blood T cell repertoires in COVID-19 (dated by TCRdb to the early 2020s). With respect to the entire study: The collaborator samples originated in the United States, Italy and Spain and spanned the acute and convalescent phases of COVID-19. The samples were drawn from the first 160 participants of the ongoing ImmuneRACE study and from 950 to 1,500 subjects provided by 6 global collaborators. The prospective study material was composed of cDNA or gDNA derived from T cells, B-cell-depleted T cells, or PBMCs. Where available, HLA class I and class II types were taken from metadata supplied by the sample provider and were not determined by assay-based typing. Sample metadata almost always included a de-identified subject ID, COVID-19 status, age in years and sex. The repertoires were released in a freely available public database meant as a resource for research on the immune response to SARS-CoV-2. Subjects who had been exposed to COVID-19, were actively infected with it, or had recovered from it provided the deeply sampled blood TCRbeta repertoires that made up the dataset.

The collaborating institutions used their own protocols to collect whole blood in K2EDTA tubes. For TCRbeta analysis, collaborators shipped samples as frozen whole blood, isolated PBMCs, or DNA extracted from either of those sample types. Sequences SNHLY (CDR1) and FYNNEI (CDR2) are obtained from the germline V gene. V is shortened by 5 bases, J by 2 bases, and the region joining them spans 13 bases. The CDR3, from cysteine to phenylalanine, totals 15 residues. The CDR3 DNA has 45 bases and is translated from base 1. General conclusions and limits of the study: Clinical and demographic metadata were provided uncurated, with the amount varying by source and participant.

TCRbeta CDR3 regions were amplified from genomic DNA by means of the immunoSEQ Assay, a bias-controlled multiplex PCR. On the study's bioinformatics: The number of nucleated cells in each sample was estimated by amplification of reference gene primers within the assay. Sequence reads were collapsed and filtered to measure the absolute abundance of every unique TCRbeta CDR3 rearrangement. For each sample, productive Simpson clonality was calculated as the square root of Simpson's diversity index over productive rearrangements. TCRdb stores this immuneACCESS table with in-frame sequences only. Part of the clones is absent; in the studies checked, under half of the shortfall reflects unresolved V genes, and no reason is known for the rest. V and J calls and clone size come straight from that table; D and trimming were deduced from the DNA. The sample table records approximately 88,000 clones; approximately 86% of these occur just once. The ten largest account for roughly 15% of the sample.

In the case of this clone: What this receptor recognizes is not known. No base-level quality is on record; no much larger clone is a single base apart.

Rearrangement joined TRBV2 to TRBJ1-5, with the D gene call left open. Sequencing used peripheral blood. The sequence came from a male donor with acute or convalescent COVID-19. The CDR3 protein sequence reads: CASSYIMRGNQPQHF. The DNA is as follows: TGTGCCAGCAGTTATATAATGAGGGGCAATCAGCCCCAGCATTTT.